Described below is a single T cell receptor (beta chain) sequence and its context. The antigen remains undetermined. These data belong to a study of shared clonotypes between healthy human individuals. General study points: Non-shared clonotypes had lower generation probabilities than clonotypes shared by all four sorted-subset donors.

Each cell subset's genomic DNA was divided evenly among several immunoSEQ plates. Generated by immunoSEQ multiplex PCR, the TCRdb table keeps only in-frame clones and is missing some. Among roughly 2 million clones, under 97% were seen once, and the ten largest hold approximately 0.13%. Sequenced input: naive CD4+ T cells sorted from blood. Subset indicated: CD45RA+ positively selected. The source of this sequence is a man younger than 30 in good health.

CDR3: CAISEDRDYPDTQYF. CDR3 nucleotides: TGTGCCATCAGTGAGGACAGGGATTACCCAGATACGCAGTATTTT. The rearrangement joins TRBV10-3 to TRBJ2-3; 7 bases map to TRBD1. CDR3 length equals 15 residues. After removal of 2 bases from V and 4 bases from J, the junction contained 6 bases not matched to a gene. Germline CDR1 reads ENHRY; CDR2 reads SYGVKD.